This T cell receptor (beta chain) originates from a study of blood T cell repertoires in COVID-19. Study at large: In each case, the material was cDNA or gDNA derived from T cells, B-cell-depleted T cells, or PBMCs.

Assay used: immunoSEQ multiplex PCR; TCRdb lists only in-frame clones, some missing. The table has some 130,000 clones, more than 75% seen once. The J segment lost 7 bases and the V segment lost 4 bases, leaving 18 bases of the junction unmatched. This CDR3 is 19 amino acids long. The V gene's germline CDR1 is MDHEN and CDR2 SYDVKM. The TCR was taken from a man older than 75 with acute or convalescent COVID-19. Sequenced material: peripheral blood. The chain has TRBV28 and TRBJ2-1; 11 bases match TRBD2. CDR3 sequence (DNA): TGTGCCAGCAGTTCTCTCCGGGCTAGCGGGGGGCTTCCTACGAATGAGCAGTTCTTC. Protein sequence: CASSSLRASGGLPTNEQFF.